The rows below give T cell receptor beta chains drawn from one sample of a study of blood T cell repertoires in COVID-19. Some clones are missing from TCRdb's copy, which holds only in-frame ones; the method was immunoSEQ multiplex PCR. Of about 28,000 clones in the sample, 81% were seen once. What was sequenced was peripheral blood. Every receptor here comes from a woman in her sixties or seventies with acute or convalescent COVID-19. Both conserved end residues are trimmed from each CDR3.

v_call cdr3_aa
TRBV11-2 ASSAVGGDNQPQH
TRBV9 ASSVGVGIGEQY
TRBV2 ASTHGVLYGYT
TRBV11-2 ASSSTGQGDTQY
TRBV6-5 ASSRDSSSYEQY
TRBV12-3/TRBV12-4 ASTRYGSAEAF
TRBV7-8 ASSAGTGLYEQY
TRBV9 ASSVEGRVETQY
TRBV5-1 ASSLSGSAGNTIY
TRBV6-5 ASRADSMNTEAF
TRBV7-9 ASSLGETGGSEKLF
TRBV3-1/TRBV3-2 ASSQVTGNTIY
TRBV7-6 ASSFDLIETQY
TRBV19 ASSMEGRGGTDTQY
TRBV30 ACRESPNEQF
TRBV4-1 ASSYQGLAGGRGTGELF
TRBV7-9 ASRHRDSTEAF
TRBV2 ASSRPGQGAKETQY
TRBV25-1 ASSDSGQGANTEAF
TRBV19 ATNRGRDSNQPQH
TRBV5-1 ASSPTPGLAGGPNTGELF
TRBV27 ASSASGTGVYEQY
TRBV10-1 ASRRSRDIGTEAF
TRBV2 ASSILAGSQY
TRBV6-1 ASSDREGYEQY
TRBV4-2 ASSPTSGGAWANVLT
TRBV9 ASSLYPATSGGNEQF
TRBV15 ATSRERTGSNQPQH
TRBV30 AWAIGTGNSPLH
TRBV5-1 ASSLRQGDAGEQF
TRBV25-1 ASSDPGAWYGYT
TRBV28 ASNTPGQGETQY
TRBV11-3 ASSSGLAGNTGELF
TRBV12-3/TRBV12-4 ASGDSSGNTIY
TRBV30 AWSGPRDRGFRAF
TRBV5-4 ASSLGGGFGYT
TRBV3-1/TRBV3-2 ASSQDAGGYT
TRBV2 ASSLQGGGSTDTQY
TRBV12-3/TRBV12-4 ASSLQGSYEQY
TRBV5-8 ASRQGLAAAQETQY
TRBV2 ASSPGGPGEQY
TRBV7-9 ASSSLAGAYNEQF
TRBV12-3/TRBV12-4 ASSPGLNTEAF
TRBV6-5 ASSRNTEAF
TRBV2 ASSSNIQGGGGYT
TRBV6-5 ASSPPTGSNTEAF
TRBV7-3 ASSPIFNIDRAGTEAF
TRBV10-1 ASSESRGAYGETQY
TRBV19 ASSITGAGFNEQF
TRBV2 ASSKGQGIYEQY
TRBV21-1 ASSNSLRSNYEQF
TRBV14 ASSQLGGPNRPEKLF
TRBV11-3 ASARGRGETQY
TRBV10-3 AISGGQGGETDTQY
TRBV20-1 SSRGHQPQH
TRBV2 ASSENEGVYEQY
TRBV5-1 ASAPLGGESYNEQF
TRBV2 ASRAGADTQY